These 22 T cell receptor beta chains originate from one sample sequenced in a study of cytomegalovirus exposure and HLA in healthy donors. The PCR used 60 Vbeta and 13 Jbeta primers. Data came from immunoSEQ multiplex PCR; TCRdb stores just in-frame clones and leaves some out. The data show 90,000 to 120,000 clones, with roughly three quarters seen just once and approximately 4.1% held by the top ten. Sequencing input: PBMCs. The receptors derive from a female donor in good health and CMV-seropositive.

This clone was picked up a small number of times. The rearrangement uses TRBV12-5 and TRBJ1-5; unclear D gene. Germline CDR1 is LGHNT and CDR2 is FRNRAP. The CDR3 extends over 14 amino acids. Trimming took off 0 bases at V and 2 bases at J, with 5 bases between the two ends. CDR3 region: CASGLVGGNQPQHF. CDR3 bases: TGTGCTAGTGGTTTGGTCGGGGGCAATCAGCCCCAGCATTTT.

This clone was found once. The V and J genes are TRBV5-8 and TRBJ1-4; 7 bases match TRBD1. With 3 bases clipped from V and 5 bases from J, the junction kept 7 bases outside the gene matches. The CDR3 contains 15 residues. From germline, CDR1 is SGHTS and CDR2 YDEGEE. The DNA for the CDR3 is TGTGCCAGCAGCTGGGGGACAGTCATGAATGAAAAACTGTTTTTT. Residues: CASSWGTVMNEKLFF.

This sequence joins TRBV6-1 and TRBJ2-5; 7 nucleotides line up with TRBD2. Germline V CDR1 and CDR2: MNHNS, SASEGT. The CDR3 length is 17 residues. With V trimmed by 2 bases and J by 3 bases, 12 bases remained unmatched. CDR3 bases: TGTGCCAGCAGTGAACACCTTGGCGGAAGCGGGAAAGAGACCCAGTACTTC. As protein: CASSEHLGGSGKETQYF.

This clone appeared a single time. Written as DNA, the CDR3 is TGTGCCAGCAGTTACTCGTCCAGGACTGGGGCCAACGTCCTGACTTTC. It yields the protein CASSYSSRTGANVLTF. V and J are TRBV6-5 and TRBJ2-6; D gene uncertain. V lost 0 bases, J lost 2 bases, and 8 bases lay in between. The CDR3 runs to 16 residues. Germline-derived CDR1 and CDR2 are MNHEY and SVGAGI.

This CDR3 is CASSSGGSSGSSYNEQFF. The CDR3, as DNA: TGCGCCAGCAGCTCAGGTGGGTCTAGCGGAAGCTCCTACAATGAGCAGTTCTTC. The V gene is TRBV5-1, the J gene TRBJ2-1; TRBD2 agrees at 7 bases. CDR3 size: 18 residues. After removal of 3 bases from V and 0 bases from J, the junction contained 12 bases not matched to a gene. CDR1 is SGHRS, CDR2 YFSETQ, per germline.

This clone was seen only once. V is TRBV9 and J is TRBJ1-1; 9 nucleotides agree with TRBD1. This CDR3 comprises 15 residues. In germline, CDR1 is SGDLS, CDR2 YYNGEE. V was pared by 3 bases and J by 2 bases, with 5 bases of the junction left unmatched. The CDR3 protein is CASSASGQGNTEAFF. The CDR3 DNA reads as TGTGCCAGCAGCGCCTCGGGACAGGGAAACACTGAAGCTTTCTTT. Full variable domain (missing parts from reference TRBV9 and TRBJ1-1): DSGVTQTPKHLITATGQRVTLRCSPRSGDLSVYWYQQSLDQGLQFLIQYYNGEERAKGNILERFSAQQFPDLHSELNLSSLELGDSALYFCASSASGQGNTEAFFGQGTRLTVV.

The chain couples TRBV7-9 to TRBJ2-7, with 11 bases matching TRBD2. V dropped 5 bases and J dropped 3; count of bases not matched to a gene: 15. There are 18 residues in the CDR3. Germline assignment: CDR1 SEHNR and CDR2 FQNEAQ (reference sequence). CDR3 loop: CASSLGLAGGSTLYEQYF. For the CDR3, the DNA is TGTGCCAGCAGCCTGGGCCTAGCGGGGGGTTCAACGCTCTACGAGCAGTACTTC.

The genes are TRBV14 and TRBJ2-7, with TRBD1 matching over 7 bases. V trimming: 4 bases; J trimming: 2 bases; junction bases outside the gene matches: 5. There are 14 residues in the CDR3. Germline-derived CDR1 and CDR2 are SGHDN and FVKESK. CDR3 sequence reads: CASSRTGAPYEQYF. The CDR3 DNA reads TGTGCCAGCAGCCGAACAGGGGCCCCCTACGAGCAGTACTTC.

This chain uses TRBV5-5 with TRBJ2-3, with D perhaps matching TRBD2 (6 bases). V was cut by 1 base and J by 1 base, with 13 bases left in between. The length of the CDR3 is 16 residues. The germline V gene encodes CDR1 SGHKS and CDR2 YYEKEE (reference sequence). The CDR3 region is CASSLQAGIRTDTQYF. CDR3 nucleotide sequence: TGTGCCAGCAGCTTGCAGGCGGGGATACGCACAGATACGCAGTATTTT.

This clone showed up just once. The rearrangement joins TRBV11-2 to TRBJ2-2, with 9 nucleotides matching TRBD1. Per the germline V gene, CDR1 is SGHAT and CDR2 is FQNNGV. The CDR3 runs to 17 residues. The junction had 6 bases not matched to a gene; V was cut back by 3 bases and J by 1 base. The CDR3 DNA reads TGTGCCAGCAGCTTTCCCCCGGGACAGGGGAACACCGGGGAGCTGTTTTTT. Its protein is CASSFPPGQGNTGELFF.

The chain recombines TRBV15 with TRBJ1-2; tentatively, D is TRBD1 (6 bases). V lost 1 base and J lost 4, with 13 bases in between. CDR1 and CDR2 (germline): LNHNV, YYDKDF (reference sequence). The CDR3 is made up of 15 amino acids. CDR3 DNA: TGTGCCACCAGCAGAGGGGACACAAGTACCTATGGCTACACCTTC. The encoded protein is CATSRGDTSTYGYTF. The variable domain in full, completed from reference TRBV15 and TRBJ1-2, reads DAMVIQNPRYQVTQFGKPVTLSCSQTLNHNVMYWYQQKSSQAPKLLFHYYDKDFNNEADTPDNFQSRRPNTSFCFLDIRSPGLGDTAMYLCATSRGDTSTYGYTFGSGTRLTVV.

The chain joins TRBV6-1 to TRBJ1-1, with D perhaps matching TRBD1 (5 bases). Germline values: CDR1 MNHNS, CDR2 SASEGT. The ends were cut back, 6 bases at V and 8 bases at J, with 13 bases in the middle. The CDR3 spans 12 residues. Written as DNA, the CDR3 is TGTGCCAGCAGATGGACACCTACAGAAGCTTTCTTT. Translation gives CASRWTPTEAFF.

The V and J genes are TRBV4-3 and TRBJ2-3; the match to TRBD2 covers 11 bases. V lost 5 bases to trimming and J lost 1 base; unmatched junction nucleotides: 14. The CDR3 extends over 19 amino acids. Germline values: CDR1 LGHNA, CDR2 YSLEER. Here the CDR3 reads CASSKGVLAGDGGTDTQYF. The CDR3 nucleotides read TGCGCCAGCAGCAAGGGGGTACTAGCGGGGGACGGGGGCACAGATACGCAGTATTTT.

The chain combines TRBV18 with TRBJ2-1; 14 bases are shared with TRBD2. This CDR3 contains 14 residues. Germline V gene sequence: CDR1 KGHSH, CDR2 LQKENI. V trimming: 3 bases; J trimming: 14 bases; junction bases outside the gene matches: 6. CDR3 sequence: CASSPGTSGSNEFF. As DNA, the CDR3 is TGTGCCAGCTCACCCGGGACTAGCGGGAGTAACGAGTTCTTC.

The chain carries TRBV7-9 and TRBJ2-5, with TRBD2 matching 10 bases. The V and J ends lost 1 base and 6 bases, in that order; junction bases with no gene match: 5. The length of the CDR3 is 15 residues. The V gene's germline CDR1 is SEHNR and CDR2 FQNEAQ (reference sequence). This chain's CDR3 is CASSLGAGGPKTQYF. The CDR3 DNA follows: TGTGCCAGCAGCTTAGGAGCGGGAGGGCCAAAGACCCAGTACTTC.

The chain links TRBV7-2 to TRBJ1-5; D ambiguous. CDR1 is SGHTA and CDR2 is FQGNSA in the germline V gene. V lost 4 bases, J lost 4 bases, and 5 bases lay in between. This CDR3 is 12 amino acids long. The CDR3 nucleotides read TGTGCCAGCAGCTCGGGTAATCAGCCCCAGCATTTT. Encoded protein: CASSSGNQPQHF.

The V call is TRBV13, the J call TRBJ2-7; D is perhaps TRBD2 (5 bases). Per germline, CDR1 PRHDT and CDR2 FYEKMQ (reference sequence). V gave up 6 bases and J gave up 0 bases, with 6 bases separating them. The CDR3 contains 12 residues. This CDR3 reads CASRRVSYEQYF. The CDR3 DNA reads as TGTGCCAGCAGGAGGGTCTCCTACGAGCAGTACTTC.

This chain's CDR3 is CASRTGTDTGELFF. In DNA, the CDR3 is TGTGCCAGCAGGACCGGGACAGACACCGGGGAGCTGTTTTTT. The V and J genes are TRBV25-1 and TRBJ2-2, with 7 bases aligning to TRBD1. Germline V gene data show CDR1 as MGHDK and CDR2 as SYGVNS. CDR3 size: 14 residues. V lost 6 bases, J lost 3 bases, and 4 bases stayed unmatched.

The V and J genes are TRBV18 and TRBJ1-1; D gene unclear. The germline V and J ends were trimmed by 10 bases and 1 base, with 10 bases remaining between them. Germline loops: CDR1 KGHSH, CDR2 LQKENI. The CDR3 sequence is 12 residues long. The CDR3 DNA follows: TGTGCCACCGGGGAGGGGAACACTGAAGCTTTCTTT. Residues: CATGEGNTEAFF.

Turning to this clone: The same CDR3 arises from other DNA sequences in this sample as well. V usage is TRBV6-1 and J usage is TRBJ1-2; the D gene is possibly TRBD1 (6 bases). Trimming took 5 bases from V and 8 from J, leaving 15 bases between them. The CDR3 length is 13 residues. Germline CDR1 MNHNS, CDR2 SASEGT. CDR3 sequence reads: CASSPGLTGGYTF. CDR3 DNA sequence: TGTGCCAGCAGTCCGGGACTAACAGGGGGCTACACCTTC.

The DNA of the CDR3 is TGTGCCAGTAGTCAAGACATGGACAGAAACTATGGCTACACCTTC. This sequence encodes CASSQDMDRNYGYTF. This chain links TRBV19 with TRBJ1-2, with a tentative D call TRBD1 (6 bases). The V gene lost 5 bases and the J gene lost 2 bases, with 15 bases spanning the gap. The CDR3 has 15 amino acids. The germline CDR1 and CDR2 sequences are LNHDA and SQIVND (reference sequence). The whole variable domain, filled in from reference TRBV19 and TRBJ1-2, reads DGGITQSPKYLFRKEGQNVTLSCEQNLNHDAMYWYRQDPGQGLRLIYYSQIVNDFQKGDIAEGYSVSREKKESFPLTVTSAQKNPTAFYLCASSQDMDRNYGYTFGSGTRLTVV.

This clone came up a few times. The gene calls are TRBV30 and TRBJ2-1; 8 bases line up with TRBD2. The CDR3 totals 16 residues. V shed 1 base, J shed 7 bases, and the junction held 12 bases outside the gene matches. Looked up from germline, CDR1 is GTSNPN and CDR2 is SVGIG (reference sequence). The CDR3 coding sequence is TGTGCCTGGAGTGCCCTTTTGGCGGGGGGTTTTAATGAGCAGTTCTTC. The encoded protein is CAWSALLAGGFNEQFF.